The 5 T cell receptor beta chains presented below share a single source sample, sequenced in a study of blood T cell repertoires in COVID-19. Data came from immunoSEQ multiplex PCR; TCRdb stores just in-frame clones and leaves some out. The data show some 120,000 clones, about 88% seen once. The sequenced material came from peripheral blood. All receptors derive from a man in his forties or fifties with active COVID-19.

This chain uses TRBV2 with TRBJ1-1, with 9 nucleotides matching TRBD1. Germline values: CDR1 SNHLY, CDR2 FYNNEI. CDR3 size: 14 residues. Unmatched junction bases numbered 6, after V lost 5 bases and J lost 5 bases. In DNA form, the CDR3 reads TGTGCCAGCAGTTCACAGGGGGCGAGGACTGAAGCTTTCTTT. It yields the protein CASSSQGARTEAFF.

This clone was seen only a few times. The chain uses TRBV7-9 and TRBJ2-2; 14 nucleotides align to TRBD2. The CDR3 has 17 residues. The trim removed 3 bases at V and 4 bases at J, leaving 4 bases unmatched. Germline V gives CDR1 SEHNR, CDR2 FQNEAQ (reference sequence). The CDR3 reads CASSFGTSGGPTGELFF. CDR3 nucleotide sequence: TGTGCCAGCAGCTTCGGGACTAGCGGGGGCCCCACCGGGGAGCTGTTTTTT.

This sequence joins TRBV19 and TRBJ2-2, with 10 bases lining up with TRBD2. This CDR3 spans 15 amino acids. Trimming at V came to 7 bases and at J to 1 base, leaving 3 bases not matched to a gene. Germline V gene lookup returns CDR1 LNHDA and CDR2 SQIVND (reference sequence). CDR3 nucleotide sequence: TGTGCCAGTATCCAGCGGGGGGGGAACACCGGGGAGCTGTTTTTT. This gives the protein CASIQRGGNTGELFF.

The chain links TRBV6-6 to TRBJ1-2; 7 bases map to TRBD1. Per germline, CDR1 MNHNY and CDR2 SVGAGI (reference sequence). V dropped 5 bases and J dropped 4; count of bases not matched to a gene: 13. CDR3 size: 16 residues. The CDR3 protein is CASSRDSVGGSYGYTF. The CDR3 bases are TGTGCCAGCAGTCGGGACAGCGTTGGGGGCTCCTATGGCTACACCTTC.

In DNA form, the CDR3 reads TGTGCCAGCAAACCGCCAGGGCACGGCTACACCTTC. Protein product: CASKPPGHGYTF. V and J are TRBV6-5 and TRBJ1-2; a possible D gene is TRBD1 (5 bases). The CDR3 is 12 amino acids. Germline V gives CDR1 MNHEY, CDR2 SVGAGI. Trimming removed 7 bases from V and 8 bases from J, with 14 bases in between.